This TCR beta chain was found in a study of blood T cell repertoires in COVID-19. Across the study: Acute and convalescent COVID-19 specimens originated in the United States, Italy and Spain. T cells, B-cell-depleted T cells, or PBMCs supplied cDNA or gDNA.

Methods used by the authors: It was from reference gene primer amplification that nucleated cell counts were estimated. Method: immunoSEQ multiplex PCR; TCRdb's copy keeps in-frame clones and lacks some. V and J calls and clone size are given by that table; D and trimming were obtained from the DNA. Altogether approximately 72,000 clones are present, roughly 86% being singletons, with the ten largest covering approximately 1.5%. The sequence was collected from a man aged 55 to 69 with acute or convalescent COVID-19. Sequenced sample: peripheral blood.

As DNA, the CDR3 is TGTGCCAGCAGTACTACCGGGACAGTCCAGCATTTT. Protein sequence: CASSTTGTVQHF. The gene calls are TRBV5-6 and TRBJ1-5, with 7 bases aligning to TRBD1. CDR3 length: 12 amino acids. Germline CDR1 and CDR2: SGHDT and YYEEEE. V trimming: 5 bases; J trimming: 12 bases; junction bases outside the gene matches: 8.